Shown below are 18 T cell receptor beta chains from a single sample sequenced in a study of shared clonotypes between healthy human individuals. Terminally differentiated effector memory CD45RA+ cells were excluded from the naive CD8 cells, which were CD45RO-negative and positively selected for CCR7. The table came from immunoSEQ multiplex PCR; TCRdb's copy has only in-frame clones and leaves some out. The sample includes about 680,000 clones, 92% of them seen just once. Sequenced material: naive CD8+ T cells sorted from blood. The receptor source for this set is a man between 25 and 39 years old in good health.

This clone appeared a single time. The CDR3, as DNA: TGTGCCTGGGGGCTAACCAACGAGCAGTACTTC. Amino acids: CAWGLTNEQYF. This chain joins TRBV30 and TRBJ2-7; D gene uncertain. CDR3 length equals 11 residues. V was clipped by 5 bases and J by 5 bases, with 10 bases between them. Germline lookup yields CDR1 GTSNPN and CDR2 SVGIG (reference sequence).

For the CDR3, the DNA is TGCGCCAGCAGCCAAGGTGGGACAGTGATAGAGACCCAGTACTTC. Encoded protein: CASSQGGTVIETQYF. V gene TRBV4-1 combines with J gene TRBJ2-5; 7 bases are a match to TRBD1. The CDR3 consists of 15 residues. V gave up 1 base and J gave up 4 bases; unmatched junction bases: 6. Germline V CDR1 and CDR2: MGHRA, YSYEKL.

The chain is built from TRBV7-9 and TRBJ2-3; D possibly corresponds to TRBD2 (6 bases). V was trimmed by 0 bases and J by 2 bases, leaving 9 bases between them. Germline V CDR1 and CDR2: SEHNR, FQNEAQ (reference sequence). The CDR3 spans 15 residues. DNA for the CDR3: TGTGCCAGCAGCTTAGCCGGGGGTAACACAGATACGCAGTATTTT. As protein: CASSLAGGNTDTQYF.

The chain recombines TRBV7-6 with TRBJ1-1, with D unclear. V gave up 6 bases and J gave up 1 base, with 15 bases separating them. Germline V gene sequence: CDR1 SGHVS, CDR2 FNYEAQ. This CDR3 is 15 amino acids long. In nucleotides, the CDR3 is TGTGCCAGCAGGCCCCCATATAGCAGGAACACTGAAGCTTTCTTT. Translated, it gives CASRPPYSRNTEAFF.

The gene calls are TRBV10-1 and TRBJ2-1; D unclear. V was shortened by 6 bases and J by 8 bases, with 17 bases between the two germline ends. Germline loops: CDR1 WNHNN, CDR2 SYGVQD (reference sequence). The CDR3 has 14 amino acids. The CDR3 coding sequence is TGCGCCAGCAGCGAACCTGCCCGACCCGATGAGCAGTTCTTC. Translation gives CASSEPARPDEQFF.

J is TRBJ2-3 and V is TRBV28; a weak D match, TRBD1 (5 bases). This CDR3 region has 13 residues. CDR1 MDHEN and CDR2 SYDVKM come from the germline V gene. The CDR3 sequence: CGARARTPDTQYF. The CDR3 coding sequence is TGTGGTGCCCGGGCTCGGACACCAGATACGCAGTATTTT.

The chain has TRBV11-2 and TRBJ1-2; TRBD1 aligns across 9 bases. CDR1 is SGHAT, CDR2 FQNNGV, per germline. The CDR3 runs to 13 residues. V shed 5 bases and J 4 bases; nucleotides not matched to a gene: 2. CDR3 loop: CASSLTGGYGYTF. CDR3 nucleotide sequence: TGTGCCAGCAGCCTGACAGGGGGCTATGGCTACACCTTC. The whole variable domain, remainder taken from reference TRBV11-2 and TRBJ1-2, is EAGVAQSPRYKIIEKRQSVAFWCNPISGHATLYWYQQILGQGPKLLIQFQNNGVVDDSQLPKDRFSAERLKGVDSTLKIQPAKLEDSAVYLCASSLTGGYGYTFGSGTRLTVV.

CDR3 protein: CASSPGTGSIYEQYF. For the CDR3, the DNA is TGTGCCAGCAGCCCCGGGACAGGGAGTATCTACGAGCAGTACTTC. The chain joins TRBV5-6 to TRBJ2-7; 9 bases are shared with TRBD1. From germline, CDR1 is SGHDT and CDR2 YYEEEE. After removal of 4 bases from V and 3 bases from J, the junction contained 8 bases not matched to a gene. This CDR3 is 15 amino acids long. Full variable domain (rest looked up from reference TRBV5-6 and TRBJ2-7): DAGVTQSPTHLIKTRGQQVTLRCSPKSGHDTVSWYQQALGQGPQFIFQYYEEEERQRGNFPDRFSGHQFPNYSSELNVNALLLGDSALYLCASSPGTGSIYEQYFGPGTRLTVT.

V and J are TRBV6-4 and TRBJ2-2; no definite D call. V was shortened by 3 bases and J by 2 bases, with 4 bases between the two germline ends. CDR3 length: 13 residues. Germline V gene lookup returns CDR1 MRHNA and CDR2 SNTAGT. CDR3 DNA sequence: TGTGCCAGCAGTGAGACAAACACCGGGGAGCTGTTTTTT. Translating gives CASSETNTGELFF.

Comments on this clone: Other nucleotide sequences from this sample produce the same CDR3. The V gene is TRBV5-1, the J gene TRBJ2-7; D remains ambiguous. Trimming shortened V by 0 bases and J by 0 bases, and 7 bases separated the two germline ends. Germline V gives CDR1 SGHRS, CDR2 YFSETQ. The CDR3 loop spans 14 amino acids. As DNA, the CDR3 is TGCGCCAGCAGCTTGGCCAGTGGCTCCTACGAGCAGTACTTC. Translating gives CASSLASGSYEQYF.

The rearrangement links TRBV4-1 to TRBJ2-7, with 9 bases matching TRBD2. The V gene's germline CDR1 is MGHRA and CDR2 YSYEKL. The CDR3 runs to 18 residues. Unmatched junction bases numbered 12, after V lost 0 bases and J lost 3 bases. In DNA, the CDR3 is TGCGCCAGCAGCCAAGATCCCCCCCGGTCTAGCGGGAACTACGAGCAGTACTTC. Protein: CASSQDPPRSSGNYEQYF.

This chain uses TRBV5-6 with TRBJ2-5; the D gene is possibly TRBD1 (5 bases). Germline loops: CDR1 SGHDT, CDR2 YYEEEE. V was clipped by 0 bases and J by 3 bases, with 21 bases between them. The CDR3 runs to 18 residues. In nucleotides, the CDR3 is TGTGCCAGCAGCTTGGATTTGTTATACGGTGGGGCGGAAGAGACCCAGTACTTC. Its protein product is CASSLDLLYGGAEETQYF.

As DNA, the CDR3 is TGTGCCAGCAGCTTCGGGACGACCTACAATGAGCAGTTCTTC. Residues: CASSFGTTYNEQFF. The chain uses TRBV5-6 and TRBJ2-1; D might be TRBD1 or TRBD2, each matching 5 bases. The CDR3 consists of 14 residues. V was shortened by 2 bases and J by 2 bases, with 8 bases between the two germline ends. Germline lookup yields CDR1 SGHDT and CDR2 YYEEEE.

J is TRBJ1-5 and V is TRBV19; 8 nucleotides line up with TRBD1. Trimming took 7 bases from V and 9 from J; bases not matched to a gene: 11. The V gene's germline CDR1 is LNHDA and CDR2 SQIVND (reference sequence). This CDR3 has 14 amino acids. CDR3 in amino acids: CASIAQGAGGPQHF. The CDR3 DNA is TGTGCCAGTATCGCCCAGGGGGCCGGTGGGCCCCAGCATTTT.

The chain has TRBV28 and TRBJ2-5; 8 bases are shared with TRBD1. Germline V CDR1 and CDR2: MDHEN, SYDVKM. The V gene end was trimmed by 5 bases and the J gene end by 2 bases; junction bases not matched to a gene: 10. The CDR3 runs 16 residues. The CDR3 region is CASSGGRTGPQETQYF. As DNA, the CDR3 is TGTGCCAGCAGTGGAGGACGGACAGGGCCACAAGAGACCCAGTACTTC.

The CDR3 DNA is TGTGCCAGCAGTTATATAGGGGACTACGAGCAGTACTTC. Its protein product is CASSYIGDYEQYF. The chain couples TRBV6-6 to TRBJ2-7, with D perhaps matching TRBD1 (5 bases). This CDR3 has 13 amino acids. Deletions cut 3 bases from V and 3 bases from J, with 9 bases between. Germline V gives CDR1 MNHNY, CDR2 SVGAGI (reference sequence).

This clone appeared once. This sequence joins TRBV7-2 and TRBJ2-7; 14 bases align to TRBD2. V lost 8 bases to trimming and J lost 6 bases; unmatched junction nucleotides: 6. Germline CDR1 SGHTA, CDR2 FQGNSA. CDR3 length equals 14 residues. CDR3 DNA: TGTGCCAGCGATGCCGGGACTAGCGGGAGCGAGCAGTACTTC. It specifies CASDAGTSGSEQYF.

The CDR3 coding sequence is TGTGCCTGGAGTGTAAGCCGACAGGGGCTTTATAATGAAAAACTGTTTTTT. It yields the protein CAWSVSRQGLYNEKLFF. The chain carries TRBV30 and TRBJ1-4; 8 nucleotides line up with TRBD1. J lost 4 bases, V lost 0 bases, and 10 bases had no gene match. Germline lookup yields CDR1 GTSNPN and CDR2 SVGIG (reference sequence). This CDR3 is 17 amino acids long. The whole variable domain, remainder taken from reference TRBV30 and TRBJ1-4, is SQTIHQWPATLVQPVGSPLSLECTVEGTSNPNLYWYRQAAGRGLQLLFYSVGIGQISSEVPQNLSASRPQDRQFILSSKKLLLSDSGFYLCAWSVSRQGLYNEKLFFGSGTQLSVL.